This TCR beta chain was recorded in a study of cytomegalovirus exposure and HLA in healthy donors. Study-level results: According to a later analysis, most TCR beta chains associated with CMV appeared HLA-restricted. Later analysis associated a missense DCLRE1C variant with TCR beta V- and J-gene trimming.

With 60 Vbeta and 13 Jbeta primers, the PCR was carried out. Repertoires were generated with immunoSEQ multiplex PCR, while TCRdb's copy carries only in-frame clones and drops some. The table records 110,000 to 150,000 clones, 60% to 85% of them present only once. Comment on this clone: What it binds is unknown.

Germline V gives CDR1 SGHRS, CDR2 YFSETQ. V shed 4 bases and J 7 bases; nucleotides not matched to a gene: 9. The CDR3 is made up of 15 amino acids. This TCR was recovered from a man aged 40-49 years in good health and CMV-seropositive. Sequencing was performed on PBMCs. The chain has TRBV5-1 and TRBJ2-2, with 8 bases fitting TRBD1. As DNA, the CDR3 is TGCGCCAGCAGCGCCCGGACAGGGTATGACGGGGAGCTGTTTTTT. Protein product: CASSARTGYDGELFF.